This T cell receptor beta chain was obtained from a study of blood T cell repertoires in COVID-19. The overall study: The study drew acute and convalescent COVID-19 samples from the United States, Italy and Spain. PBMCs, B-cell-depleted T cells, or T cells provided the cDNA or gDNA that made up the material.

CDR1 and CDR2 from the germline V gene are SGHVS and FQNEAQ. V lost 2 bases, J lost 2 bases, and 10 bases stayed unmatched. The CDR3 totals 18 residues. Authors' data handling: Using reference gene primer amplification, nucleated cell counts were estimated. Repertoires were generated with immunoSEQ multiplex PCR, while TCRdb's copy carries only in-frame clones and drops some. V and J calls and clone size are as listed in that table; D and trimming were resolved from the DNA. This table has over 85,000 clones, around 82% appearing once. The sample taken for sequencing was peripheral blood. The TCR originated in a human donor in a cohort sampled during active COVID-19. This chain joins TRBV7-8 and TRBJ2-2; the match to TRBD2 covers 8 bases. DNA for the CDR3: TGTGCCAGCAGCTTATACCCCGGGAGGGAACTCAACACCGGGGAGCTGTTTTTT. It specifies CASSLYPGRELNTGELFF. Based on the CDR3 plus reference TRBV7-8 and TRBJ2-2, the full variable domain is GAGVSQSPRYKVAKRGQDVALRCDPISGHVSLFWYQQALGQGPEFLTYFQNEAQLDKSGLPSDRFFAERPEGSVSTLKIQRTQQEDSAVYLCASSLYPGRELNTGELFFGEGSRLTVL.